This record covers a single T cell receptor (beta chain). This clonotype was detected once. Its antigen specificity is not known. No per-base quality is available; no much larger clone lies one base away. One read is thin evidence. The data belong to a study of tumor-infiltrating lymphocytes in oesophageal squamous cell carcinoma listed by TCRdb under 2016. Sequencing was performed on an Illumina HiSeq 2000. TCRdb took the public reads, trimmed them with fastp at Q25, ran MiXCR for clone calling and kept in-frame beta chains. Rows merge per CDR3 protein into single entries with the most common DNA and genes. This sample is represented by some 10,000 distinct CDR3 sequences; roughly three fifths of them were singletons. The ten largest clones capture roughly 55% of the sample. From the cysteine through the phenylalanine, the CDR3 covers 13 amino acids. Of the read, only the CDR3 DNA is kept; its 39 bases are in frame from base 1. Per the germline V gene, MNHNS is the CDR1 and SASEGT is the CDR2. V is shortened by 4 bases, J by 2 bases, and the region joining them spans 8 bases.

The source of this sequence is a female donor with esophageal squamous cell carcinoma. Rearrangement joined TRBV6-1 to TRBJ1-2, with the D gene not clear enough to name. Sequencing was performed on blood. The CDR3 region: CASSGSRNYGYTF. The DNA sequence follows: TGTGCCAGCAGTGGTAGTAGGAACTATGGCTACACCTTC.